This T cell receptor (beta chain) was recorded in a study of OX40 agonist ivuxolimab in advanced cancers. Overall study findings and caveats: Researchers report that CD8+ T cells had, on average, more expanded clones than CD4+. Some patients without response likewise showed low normalized clonal expansion. Among the lowest peripheral clonal expansion occurred in 0.1-3.0 mg/kg partial responders.

By share, this clone ranks as medium-sized. What it binds is unknown. V dropped 3 bases and J dropped 3 bases, with 15 bases sitting between them. The CDR3 loop spans 15 amino acids. Looked up from germline, CDR1 is SGHKS and CDR2 is YYEKEE (reference sequence). Produced via immunoSEQ multiplex PCR; TCRdb's table is partial and in-frame only. The sample holds around 21,000 clones, approximately 83% seen once. This receptor was taken from an adult with an advanced solid tumor such as melanoma, head and neck, liver or kidney cancer. The chain is built from TRBV5-5 and TRBJ2-5; D unresolved. This material consisted of CD4+ or CD8+ T cells sorted from blood, taken in a trial of the OX40 agonist ivuxolimab. CDR3 region: CASSSGGGSKETQYF. DNA of the CDR3: TGTGCCAGCAGCTCCGGCGGTGGGTCCAAAGAGACCCAGTACTTC. Filled out from reference TRBV5-5 and TRBJ2-5, the complete variable domain reads DAGVTQSPTHLIKTRGQQVTLRCSPISGHKSVSWYQQVLGQGPQFIFQYYEKEERGRGNFPDRFSARQFPNYSSELNVNALLLGDSALYLCASSSGGGSKETQYFGPGTRLLVL.